This TCR beta chain originates from a study of T cell repertoires in cytomegalovirus infection. Study-level background: HLA-B-restricted CMV epitopes that are well studied, plus recently identified HLA-C-restricted ones, were used by the study. Indicated by public TCR beta signatures were CMV infection and matching HLA type. Overall study findings and caveats: Cumulative public TCR beta family frequency identified CMV carriers with the relevant HLA. In two of eight donors, the top clonotype was HLA-C-restricted CMV-specific.

As to this clonotype: Its antigen is as yet unknown.

In TCRdb, the reads were re-called with MiXCR into one record per CDR3 protein. Of 750,000 to 950,000 distinct CDR3 sequences detected, 25% to 30% appear once; the ten largest clones hold around 12%. The sequencing here drew on cultured CD8+ T cells from PBMCs, taken from culture after CMV antigen stimulation. The sequence was collected from a human donor in good health (CMV status not recorded). Some clones in this sample may be carry-over from other donors' samples.

The CDR3 coding sequence is TGTGCCAGCAGTTTGTTAAGGACAGGGCCCGAAGCTTTCTTT. Its translation: CASSLLRTGPEAFF. The rearrangement links TRBV27 to TRBJ1-1; 8 bases match TRBD1. The CDR3 extends over 14 amino acids. From germline, CDR1 is MNHEY and CDR2 SMNVEV (reference sequence). V shed 3 bases and J 8 bases; nucleotides not matched to a gene: 8.